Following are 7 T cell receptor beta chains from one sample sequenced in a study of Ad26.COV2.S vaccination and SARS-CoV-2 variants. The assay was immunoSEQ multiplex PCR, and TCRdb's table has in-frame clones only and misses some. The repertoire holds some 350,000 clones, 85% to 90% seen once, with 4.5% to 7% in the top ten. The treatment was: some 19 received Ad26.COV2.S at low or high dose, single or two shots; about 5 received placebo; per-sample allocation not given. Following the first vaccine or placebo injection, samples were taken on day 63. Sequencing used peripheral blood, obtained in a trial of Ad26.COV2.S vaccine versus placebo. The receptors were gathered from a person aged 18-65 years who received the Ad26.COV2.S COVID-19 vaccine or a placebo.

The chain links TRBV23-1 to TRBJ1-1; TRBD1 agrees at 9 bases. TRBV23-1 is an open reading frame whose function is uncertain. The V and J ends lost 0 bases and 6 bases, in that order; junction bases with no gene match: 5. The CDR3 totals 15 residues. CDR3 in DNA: TGCGCCAGCAGTCAATCGAGACAGGGGGGCTCTGAAGCTTTCTTT. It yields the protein CASSQSRQGGSEAFF.

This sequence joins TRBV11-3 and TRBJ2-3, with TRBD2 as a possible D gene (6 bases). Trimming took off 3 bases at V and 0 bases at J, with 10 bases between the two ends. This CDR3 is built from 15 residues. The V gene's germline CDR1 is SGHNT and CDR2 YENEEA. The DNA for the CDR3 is TGTGCCAGCAGCTTTGCCGGGGGTAGCACAGATACGCAGTATTTT. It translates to CASSFAGGSTDTQYF. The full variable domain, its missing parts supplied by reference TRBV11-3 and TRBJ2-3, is EAGVVQSPRYKIIEKKQPVAFWCNPISGHNTLYWYLQNLGQGPELLIRYENEEAVDDSQLPKDRFSAERLKGVDSTLKIQPAELGDSAVYLCASSFAGGSTDTQYFGPGTRLTVL.

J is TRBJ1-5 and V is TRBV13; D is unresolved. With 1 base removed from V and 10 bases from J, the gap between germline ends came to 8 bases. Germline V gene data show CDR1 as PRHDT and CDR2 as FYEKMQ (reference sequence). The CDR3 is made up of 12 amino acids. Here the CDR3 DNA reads TGTGCCAGCAGCTTAGCAGGTTTTCCCCAGCATTTT. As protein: CASSLAGFPQHF.

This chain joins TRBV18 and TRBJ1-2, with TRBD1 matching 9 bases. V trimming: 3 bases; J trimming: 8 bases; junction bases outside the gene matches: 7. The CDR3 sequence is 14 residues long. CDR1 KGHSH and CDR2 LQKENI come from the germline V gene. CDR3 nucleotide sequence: TGTGCCAGCTCACCCTTGGGACAGGGAGAGGGCTACACCTTC. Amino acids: CASSPLGQGEGYTF.

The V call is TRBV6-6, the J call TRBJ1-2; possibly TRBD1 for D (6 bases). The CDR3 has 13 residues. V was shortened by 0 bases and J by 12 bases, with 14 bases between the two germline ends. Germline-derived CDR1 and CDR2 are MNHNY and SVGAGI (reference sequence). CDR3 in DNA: TGTGCCAGCAGTTACTCCGAACAGGGCAAAGACACCTTC. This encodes CASSYSEQGKDTF.

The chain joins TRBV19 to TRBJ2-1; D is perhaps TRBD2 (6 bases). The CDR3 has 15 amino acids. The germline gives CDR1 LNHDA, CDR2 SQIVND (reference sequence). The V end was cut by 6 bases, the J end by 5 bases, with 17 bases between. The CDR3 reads CASSHQRATHNEQFF. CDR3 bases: TGTGCCAGTAGCCATCAGCGGGCGACGCACAATGAGCAGTTCTTC.

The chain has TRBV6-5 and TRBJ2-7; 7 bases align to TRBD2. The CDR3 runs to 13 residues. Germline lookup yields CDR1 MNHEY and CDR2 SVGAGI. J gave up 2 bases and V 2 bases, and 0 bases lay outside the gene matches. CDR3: CASSYRGAYEQYF. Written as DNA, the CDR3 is TGTGCCAGCAGTTACCGGGGGGCCTACGAGCAGTACTTC.